This T cell receptor (beta chain) was sequenced for a study of T cells in severe cutaneous drug reactions. The patients sequenced had a carbamazepine-induced Stevens-Johnson syndrome or toxic epidermal necrolysis reaction. TCR subtype-specific primers in iRepertoire multiplex PCR prepared libraries for bulk and single-cell sequencing. With the multiplex PCR reads reprocessed, TCRdb shows one record per CDR3 protein and no DNA. The sample data list approximately 20,000 distinct CDR3 sequences. Considering frequency, this clonotype is medium-sized. Its antigen is not identified. Study-wide results and limits: Tolerant-control and healthy-donor PBMC lacked or rarely had the public CDR3 found in blisters.

This sequence was found in a human donor with toxic epidermal necrolysis, a severe cutaneous drug reaction. What was sequenced was PBMCs.

The CDR3 loop reads CASSLSLTEAFF. This chain connects TRBV7-9 to TRBJ1-1. The CDR3 runs 12 residues. Germline V lookup: CDR1 SEHNR, CDR2 FQNEAQ (reference sequence).